One and the same sample provided the 26 T cell receptor beta chains below, sequenced in a study of T cell repertoires in cytomegalovirus infection (dated by TCRdb to about 2019). The instrument given in TCRdb is Illumina HiSeq 1500. TCRdb reprocessing: public reads trimmed at Q25 with fastp, clones called with MiXCR, in-frame beta chains kept. Entries are consolidated by CDR3 protein sequence, retaining the most common genes and DNA. The table for this sample lists some 150,000 distinct CDR3 sequences; 6.5% of them were counted only once. The ten largest make up roughly 18% of the sample. The sample was PBMCs. The source of these receptors is a human donor in good health (CMV status not recorded). Some clones in this sample may be carry-over from other donors' samples.

This clonotype was seen repeatedly, ten times or more. The chain is built from TRBV25-1 and TRBJ1-5; D may be TRBD1 (5 bases). The germline gives CDR1 MGHDK, CDR2 SYGVNS. Trimming stripped 1 base from V and 4 bases from J, with 8 bases between. The CDR3 sequence is 14 residues long. This CDR3 reads CASSEWGGNQPQHF. The CDR3 DNA reads TGTGCCAGCAGTGAATGGGGGGGGAATCAGCCCCAGCATTTT.

This clonotype was seen ten or more times. The chain carries TRBV20-1 and TRBJ1-1, with 11 bases aligning to TRBD1. The V gene end was trimmed by 1 base and the J gene end by 5 bases; junction bases not matched to a gene: 0. The CDR3 covers 13 residues. Germline V gene data show CDR1 as DFQATT and CDR2 as SNEGSKA (reference sequence). The CDR3 is CSARGDRGTEAFF. CDR3 DNA sequence: TGCAGTGCTAGAGGGGACAGGGGGACTGAAGCTTTCTTT.

There are many counts of this clonotype. The chain combines TRBV7-2 with TRBJ2-3, with D tentatively TRBD1 or TRBD2 (7 bases each). The germline CDR1 and CDR2 sequences are SGHTA and FQGNSA. The CDR3 sequence is 17 residues long. With 6 bases removed from V and 4 bases from J, the gap between germline ends came to 23 bases. CDR3 nucleotides: TGTGCCAGCAGTCCCCAACGGGGAGGGGGCGGGGCAGATACGCAGTATTTT. Translating it yields CASSPQRGGGGADTQYF.

As to this clonotype: At one end the junction does not follow the germline gene, possibly because of a read error. The V gene is TRBV3-1, the J gene TRBJ2-7; D unclear. Germline CDR1 is LGHDT and CDR2 is YNNKEL (reference sequence). This CDR3 has 17 amino acids. The CDR3 region is CASSQEDGRPASYEQYF. The CDR3 DNA reads TGTGCCAGCAGTCAAGAGGATGGTCGGCCAGCCTCCTACGAGCAGTACTTC.

In its sample, this clonotype was seen many times. The rearrangement uses TRBV7-2 and TRBJ2-2; D is unclear. Deletions cut 2 bases from V and 6 bases from J, with 13 bases between. Germline assignment: CDR1 SGHTA and CDR2 FQGNSA. The CDR3 runs 15 residues. The CDR3 is CASSLLQDLSGELFF. The CDR3 DNA is TGTGCCAGCAGCTTACTCCAGGATTTGTCCGGGGAGCTGTTTTTT. Looking up the rest from reference TRBV7-2 and TRBJ2-2 gives the full variable domain: GAGVSQSPSNKVTEKGKDVELRCDPISGHTALYWYRQSLGQGLEFLIYFQGNSAPDKSGLPSDRFSAERTGGSVSTLTIQRTQQEDSAVYLCASSLLQDLSGELFFGEGSRLTVL.

The rearrangement uses TRBV14 and TRBJ2-7, with no clear D. The CDR3 loop spans 13 amino acids. CDR1 and CDR2 from the germline V gene are SGHDN and FVKESK. Trimming cost V 0 bases and J 7 bases, with 10 bases left between them. The CDR3: CASSQELWWEQYF. CDR3 nucleotide sequence: TGTGCCAGCAGCCAAGAATTATGGTGGGAGCAGTACTTC.

This clonotype was detected only a few times. The genes are TRBV10-2 and TRBJ1-5; 8 nucleotides align to TRBD1. Germline-derived CDR1 and CDR2 are WSHSY and SAAADI. This CDR3 region has 15 residues. V dropped 6 bases and J dropped 6; count of bases not matched to a gene: 10. The CDR3 loop is CASSLDRAGSQPQHF. The CDR3 coding sequence is TGCGCCAGCAGCCTGGACAGGGCTGGCAGTCAGCCCCAGCATTTT.

This chain uses TRBV11-3 with TRBJ1-1; D remains unclear. CDR1 is SGHNT and CDR2 is YENEEA in the germline V gene. The CDR3 consists of 13 residues. V was pared by 2 bases and J by 7 bases, with 11 bases between. CDR3 coding DNA: TGTGCCAGCAGCTTAAGGGCCAGCCTTGAAGCTTTCTTT. Amino acids: CASSLRASLEAFF.

This clonotype showed up just a few times. The genes are TRBV29-1 and TRBJ2-2, with D possibly being TRBD2 (6 bases). CDR3 size: 13 residues. The V and J ends lost 4 bases and 6 bases respectively, with 12 bases between them. The V gene's germline CDR1 is SQVTM and CDR2 ANQGSEA. The CDR3 spells CSVVVSGAGELFF. The DNA of the CDR3 is TGCAGCGTTGTGGTATCGGGAGCCGGGGAGCTGTTTTTT.

The sample holds many counts of this clonotype. V and J are TRBV7-2 and TRBJ1-2; D is ambiguous. The germline gives CDR1 SGHTA, CDR2 FQGNSA. The CDR3 extends over 12 amino acids. The CDR3 loop is CATTREGYGYTF. The DNA for the CDR3 is TGTGCTACCACCCGGGAGGGCTATGGCTACACCTTC. Based on the CDR3 plus reference TRBV7-2 and TRBJ1-2, the full variable domain is GAGVSQSPSNKVTEKGKDVELRCDPISGHTALYWYRQSLGQGLEFLIYFQGNSAPDKSGLPSDRFSAERTGGSVSTLTIQRTQQEDSAVYLCATTREGYGYTFGSGTRLTVV.

This clonotype came up many times. This rearrangement joins TRBV11-2 to TRBJ2-5; possible D gene TRBD2, 6 bases. The V end was cut by 4 bases, the J end by 1 base, with 13 bases between. CDR1 SGHAT and CDR2 FQNNGV come from the germline V gene. This CDR3 spans 15 amino acids. CDR3 nucleotides: TGTGCCAGCAGCTCCTGGGGACTCCTCCAAGAGACCCAGTACTTC. Residues: CASSSWGLLQETQYF.

This clonotype has a handful of counts. The rearrangement uses TRBV7-4 and TRBJ2-5, with D maybe TRBD1 (5 bases). Germline assignment: CDR1 SGHVT and CDR2 SQSDAQ. The CDR3 contains 12 residues. The ends were cut back, 2 bases at V and 5 bases at J, with 6 bases in the middle. This chain's CDR3 is CASSLWGETQYF. The CDR3, as DNA: TGTGCCAGCAGCTTATGGGGCGAGACCCAGTACTTC.

Comments on this clonotype: A read error may be the cause here, since a much bigger clone is one base away. The J gene is TRBJ2-5, the V gene TRBV19; possibly TRBD1 or TRBD2 for D (5 bases each). This CDR3 has 13 residues. Trimming took 5 bases from V and 1 from J, leaving 8 bases between them. Per germline, CDR1 LNHDA and CDR2 SQIVND (reference sequence). CDR3 loop: CASSAGAQETQYF. CDR3 coding DNA: TGTGCCAGTAGTGCCGGGGCCCAAGAGACCCAGTACTTC. Full variable domain (remainder filled in from reference TRBV19 and TRBJ2-5): DGGITQSPKYLFRKEGQNVTLSCEQNLNHDAMYWYRQDPGQGLRLIYYSQIVNDFQKGDIAEGYSVSREKKESFPLTVTSAQKNPTAFYLCASSAGAQETQYFGPGTRLLVL.

This clonotype was counted a few times. The chain has TRBV19 and TRBJ1-5; TRBD1 agrees at 11 bases. The CDR3 has 18 amino acids. The V gene's germline CDR1 is LNHDA and CDR2 SQIVND (reference sequence). The trim removed 5 bases at V and 7 bases at J, leaving 16 bases unmatched. This chain's CDR3 is CASSSTSRGQGERQPQHF. CDR3 DNA: TGTGCCAGTAGTTCAACCAGCCGGGGACAGGGGGAACGACAGCCCCAGCATTTT.

This clonotype has at least ten counts. The chain links TRBV20-1 to TRBJ1-1; a weak D match, TRBD1 (5 bases). The CDR3 covers 12 residues. V lost 1 base and J 8 bases, leaving 11 bases between the germline ends. Looked up from germline, CDR1 is DFQATT and CDR2 is SNEGSKA (reference sequence). The DNA for the CDR3 is TGCAGTGCTAGAGCTGGGGCACACGAAGCTTTCTTT. This codes for CSARAGAHEAFF.

In this sample, this clonotype turned up many times. The V gene is TRBV5-6, the J gene TRBJ1-1, with D tentatively TRBD1 (5 bases). Per germline, CDR1 SGHDT and CDR2 YYEEEE. This CDR3 comprises 13 residues. The germline V and J ends were trimmed by 6 bases and 5 bases, with 14 bases remaining between them. CDR3 region: CASTWTRGTEAFF. The CDR3 DNA follows: TGTGCCAGCACCTGGACTCGGGGGACTGAAGCTTTCTTT.

By frequency in the sample, this clonotype is medium-sized. The chain couples TRBV7-2 to TRBJ1-5; no reliable D call. The CDR3 is 14 residues long. The V gene's germline CDR1 is SGHTA and CDR2 FQGNSA. V was clipped by 1 base and J by 4 bases, with 8 bases between them. The CDR3 loop is CASSLGGRNQPQHF. The CDR3 DNA follows: TGTGCCAGCAGCTTAGGAGGGAGGAATCAGCCCCAGCATTTT. Based on the CDR3 plus reference TRBV7-2 and TRBJ1-5, the full variable domain is GAGVSQSPSNKVTEKGKDVELRCDPISGHTALYWYRQSLGQGLEFLIYFQGNSAPDKSGLPSDRFSAERTGGSVSTLTIQRTQQEDSAVYLCASSLGGRNQPQHFGDGTRLSIL.

The chain joins TRBV11-2 to TRBJ2-1, with 12 bases identical to TRBD2. Germline V CDR1 and CDR2: SGHAT, FQNNGV. Trimming took 2 bases from V and 7 from J; bases not matched to a gene: 6. The CDR3 runs to 16 residues. Here the CDR3 reads CASSLPSGGGRNEQFF. For the CDR3, the DNA is TGTGCCAGCAGCTTACCTAGCGGGGGGGGTAGGAATGAGCAGTTCTTC. The entire variable domain, with the rest obtained from reference TRBV11-2 and TRBJ2-1, is as follows: EAGVAQSPRYKIIEKRQSVAFWCNPISGHATLYWYQQILGQGPKLLIQFQNNGVVDDSQLPKDRFSAERLKGVDSTLKIQPAKLEDSAVYLCASSLPSGGGRNEQFFGPGTRLTVL.

In this sample, this clonotype turned up many times. The chain links TRBV10-2 to TRBJ2-1, with 9 bases matching TRBD2. Germline values: CDR1 WSHSY, CDR2 SAAADI. The CDR3 consists of 16 residues. V dropped 6 bases and J dropped 3; count of bases not matched to a gene: 9. The CDR3 coding sequence is TGCGCCAGCAGGCGGGGCGGGGGGGACCGCTACAATGAGCAGTTCTTC. Translation: CASRRGGGDRYNEQFF.

This clonotype was counted only a few times. V and J are TRBV4-2 and TRBJ1-4; D is uncertain. Trimming pared 0 bases from V and 12 bases from J, leaving 5 bases between. This CDR3 comprises 11 residues. The germline gives CDR1 LGHNA, CDR2 YNFKEQ. CDR3 amino acids: CASSQDFQLFF. Written as DNA, the CDR3 is TGTGCCAGCAGCCAAGATTTTCAACTGTTTTTT.

This clonotype was recorded many times. V and J are TRBV12-3 or TRBV12-4 and TRBJ1-1; a possible D gene is TRBD1 (6 bases). The germline V and J ends were trimmed by 5 bases and 9 bases, with 13 bases remaining between them. The CDR3 is made up of 12 amino acids. CDR3 DNA: TGTGCCAGCAGTGAGGAAACAGGGCAAGCTTTCTTT. Its translation is CASSEETGQAFF.

This clonotype was observed a handful of times. The J gene is TRBJ2-5, the V gene TRBV7-9; 7 bases line up with TRBD2. J was trimmed by 0 bases and V by 2 bases; bases with no gene match: 6. Germline CDR1 SEHNR, CDR2 FQNEAQ (reference sequence). The CDR3 loop spans 16 amino acids. The CDR3 DNA is TGTGCCAGCAGCTTAAAACGGGGGGTCTACCAAGAGACCCAGTACTTC. This codes for CASSLKRGVYQETQYF.

This clonotype occurred many times. The chain combines TRBV6-2 or TRBV6-3 with TRBJ2-7; D unclear. Germline values: CDR1 MNHEY, CDR2 SVGEGT. V lost 2 bases and J lost 3, with 8 bases in between. The CDR3 spans 13 residues. The CDR3 nucleotides read TGTGCCAGCAGTTACATCCAGTTCTACGAGCAGTACTTC. Protein sequence: CASSYIQFYEQYF.

This clonotype appeared many times. The rearrangement links TRBV7-2 to TRBJ2-2, with 13 bases identical to TRBD2. Trimming at V came to 5 bases and at J to 1 base, leaving 1 base not matched to a gene. CDR3 length equals 16 residues. Germline CDR1 SGHTA, CDR2 FQGNSA. This chain's CDR3 is CASSRLAGGNTGELFF. The CDR3 coding sequence is TGTGCCAGCAGCCGACTAGCGGGGGGGAACACCGGGGAGCTGTTTTTT.

This clonotype was found a few times. The V and J genes are TRBV10-1 and TRBJ2-1, with TRBD2 matching 8 bases. Germline CDR1 reads WNHNN; CDR2 reads SYGVQD (reference sequence). V was clipped by 5 bases and J by 3 bases; unmatched bases: 6. The CDR3 length is 15 residues. CDR3 amino acids: CASSWSGGRYNEQFF. The CDR3 region has the DNA TGCGCCAGCAGTTGGAGCGGGGGCCGCTACAATGAGCAGTTCTTC.

This clonotype was seen many times. CDR3 in amino acids: CASSSYTGTDLYEQYF. For the CDR3, the DNA is TGTGCCAGCAGTTCCTATACCGGGACAGACCTTTACGAGCAGTACTTC. The chain recombines TRBV27 with TRBJ2-7, with 7 positions matching TRBD1. After removal of 4 bases from V and 4 bases from J, the junction contained 13 bases not matched to a gene. Germline CDR1 and CDR2: MNHEY and SMNVEV (reference sequence). This CDR3 comprises 16 residues.